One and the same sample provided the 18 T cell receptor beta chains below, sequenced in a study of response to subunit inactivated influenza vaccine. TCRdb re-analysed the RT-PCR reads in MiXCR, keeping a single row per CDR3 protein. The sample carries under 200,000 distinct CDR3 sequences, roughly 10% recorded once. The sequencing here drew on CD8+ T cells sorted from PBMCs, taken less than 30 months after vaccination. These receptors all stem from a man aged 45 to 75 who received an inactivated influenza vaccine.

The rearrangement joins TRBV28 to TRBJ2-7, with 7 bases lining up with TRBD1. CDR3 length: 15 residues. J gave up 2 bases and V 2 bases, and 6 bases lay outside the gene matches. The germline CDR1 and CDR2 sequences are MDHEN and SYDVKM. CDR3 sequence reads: CASSLVGQGAYEQYF. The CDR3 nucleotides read TGTGCCAGCAGTTTAGTAGGGCAGGGGGCCTACGAGCAGTACTTC.

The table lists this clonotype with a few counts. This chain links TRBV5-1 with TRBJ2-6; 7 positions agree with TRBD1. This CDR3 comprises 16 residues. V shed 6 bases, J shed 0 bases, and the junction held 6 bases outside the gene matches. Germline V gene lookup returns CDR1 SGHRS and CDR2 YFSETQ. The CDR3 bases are TGCGCCAGCATGGCAGGGGGTTACTCTGGGGCCAACGTCCTGACTTTC. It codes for CASMAGGYSGANVLTF.

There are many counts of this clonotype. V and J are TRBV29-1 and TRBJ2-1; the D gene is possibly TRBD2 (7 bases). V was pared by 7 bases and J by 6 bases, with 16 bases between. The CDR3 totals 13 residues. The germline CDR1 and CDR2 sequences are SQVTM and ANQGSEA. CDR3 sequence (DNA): TGCAGCGAGGGGGGGGCGAACATCAATGAGCAGTTCTTC. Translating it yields CSEGGANINEQFF.

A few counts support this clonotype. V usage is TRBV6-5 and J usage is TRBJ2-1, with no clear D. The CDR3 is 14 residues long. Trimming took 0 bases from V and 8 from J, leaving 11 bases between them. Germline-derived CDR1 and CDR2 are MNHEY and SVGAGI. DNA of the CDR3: TGTGCCAGCAGTTACTCTCTAGGCGGTTATGAGCAGTTCTTC. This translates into CASSYSLGGYEQFF.

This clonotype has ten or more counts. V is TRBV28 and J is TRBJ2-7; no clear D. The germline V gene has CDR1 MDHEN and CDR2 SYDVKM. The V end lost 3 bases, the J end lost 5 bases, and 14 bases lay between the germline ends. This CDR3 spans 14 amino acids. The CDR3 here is CASSFDNRFNEQYF. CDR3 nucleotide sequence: TGTGCCAGCAGTTTCGACAACCGCTTCAACGAGCAGTACTTC.

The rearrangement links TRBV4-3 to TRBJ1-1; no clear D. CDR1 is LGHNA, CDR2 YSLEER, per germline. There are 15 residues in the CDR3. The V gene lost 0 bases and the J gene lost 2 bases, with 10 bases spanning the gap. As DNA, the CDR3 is TGCGCCAGCAGCCAAGATATGGCAAGAAACACTGAAGCTTTCTTT. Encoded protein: CASSQDMARNTEAFF.

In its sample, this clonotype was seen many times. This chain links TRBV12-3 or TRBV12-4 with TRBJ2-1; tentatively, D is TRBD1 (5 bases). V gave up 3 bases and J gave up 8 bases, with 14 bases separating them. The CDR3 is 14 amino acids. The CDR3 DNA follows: TGTGCCAGCAGTTTGGGAACAGGTGGCTATGAGCAGTTCTTC. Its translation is CASSLGTGGYEQFF.

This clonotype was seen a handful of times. The CDR3 bases are TGTGCCAGCAGCCAAGAAAAGGGCTCAGTGAGGACTGAAAAACTGTTTTTT. Protein sequence: CASSQEKGSVRTEKLFF. The chain couples TRBV4-2 to TRBJ1-4; D is undetermined. Germline V gene data show CDR1 as LGHNA and CDR2 as YNFKEQ. This CDR3 contains 17 residues. V was clipped by 0 bases and J by 7 bases, with 18 bases between them.

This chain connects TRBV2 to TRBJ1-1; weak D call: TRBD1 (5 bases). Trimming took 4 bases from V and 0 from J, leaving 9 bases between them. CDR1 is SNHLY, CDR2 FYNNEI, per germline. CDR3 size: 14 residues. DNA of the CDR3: TGTGCCAGCAGTGTGCGGGGGATGAACACTGAAGCTTTCTTT. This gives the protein CASSVRGMNTEAFF.

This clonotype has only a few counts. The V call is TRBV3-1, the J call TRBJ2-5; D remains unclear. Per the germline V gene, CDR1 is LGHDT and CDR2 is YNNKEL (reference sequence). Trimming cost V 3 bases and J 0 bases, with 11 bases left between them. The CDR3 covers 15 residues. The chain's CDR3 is CASSQFHGYQETQYF. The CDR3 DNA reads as TGTGCCAGCAGCCAGTTCCACGGGTACCAAGAGACCCAGTACTTC.

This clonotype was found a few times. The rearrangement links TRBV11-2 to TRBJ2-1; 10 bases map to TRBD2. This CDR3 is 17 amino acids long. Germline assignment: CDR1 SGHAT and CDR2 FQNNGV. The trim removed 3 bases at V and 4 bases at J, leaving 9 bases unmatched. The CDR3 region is CASSFPLAGVPYNEQFF. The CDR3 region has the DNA TGTGCCAGCAGCTTCCCCCTAGCGGGGGTACCTTACAATGAGCAGTTCTTC.

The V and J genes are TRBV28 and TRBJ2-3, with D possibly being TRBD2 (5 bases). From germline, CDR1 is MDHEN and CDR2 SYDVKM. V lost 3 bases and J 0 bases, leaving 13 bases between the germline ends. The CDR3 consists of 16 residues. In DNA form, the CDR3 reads TGTGCCAGCAGTTTTAGAGAGCGGCCTAGCACAGATACGCAGTATTTT. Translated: CASSFRERPSTDTQYF.

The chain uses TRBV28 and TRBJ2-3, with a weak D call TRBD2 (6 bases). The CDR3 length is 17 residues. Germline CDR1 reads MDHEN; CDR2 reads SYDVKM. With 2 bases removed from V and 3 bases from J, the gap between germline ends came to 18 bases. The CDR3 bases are TGTGCCAGCAGTTTACGGGCGGGGTTAAGGGTGACAGATACGCAGTATTTT. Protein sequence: CASSLRAGLRVTDTQYF.

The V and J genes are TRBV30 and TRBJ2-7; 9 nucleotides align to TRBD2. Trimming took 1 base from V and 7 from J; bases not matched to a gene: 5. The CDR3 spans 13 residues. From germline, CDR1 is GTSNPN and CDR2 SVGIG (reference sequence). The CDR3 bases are TGTGCCTGGAGTGCCACCCTAGCGGGGGAGCAGTACTTC. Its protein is CAWSATLAGEQYF. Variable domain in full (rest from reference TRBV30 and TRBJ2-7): SQTIHQWPATLVQPVGSPLSLECTVEGTSNPNLYWYRQAAGRGLQLLFYSVGIGQISSEVPQNLSASRPQDRQFILSSKKLLLSDSGFYLCAWSATLAGEQYFGPGTRLTVT.

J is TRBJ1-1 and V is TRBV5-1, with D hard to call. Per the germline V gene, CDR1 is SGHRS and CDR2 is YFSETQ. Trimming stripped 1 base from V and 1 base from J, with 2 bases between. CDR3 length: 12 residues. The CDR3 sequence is CASSLTNTEAFF. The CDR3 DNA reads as TGCGCCAGCAGCTTGACGAACACTGAAGCTTTCTTT.

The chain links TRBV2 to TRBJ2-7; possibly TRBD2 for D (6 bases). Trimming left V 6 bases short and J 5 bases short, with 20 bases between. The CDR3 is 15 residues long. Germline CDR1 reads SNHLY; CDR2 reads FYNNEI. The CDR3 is CASSPTETSIHEQYF. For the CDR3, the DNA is TGTGCCAGCAGCCCGACTGAGACTAGTATCCACGAGCAGTACTTC.

Here the CDR3 reads CASSVTSGRSSETQYF. The CDR3 coding sequence is TGTGCCAGCAGTGTGACTAGCGGGAGGTCGTCAGAGACCCAGTACTTC. The genes are TRBV2 and TRBJ2-5; TRBD2 aligns across 13 bases. V shed 4 bases, J shed 4 bases, and the junction held 6 bases outside the gene matches. The germline V gene has CDR1 SNHLY and CDR2 FYNNEI. There are 16 residues in the CDR3.

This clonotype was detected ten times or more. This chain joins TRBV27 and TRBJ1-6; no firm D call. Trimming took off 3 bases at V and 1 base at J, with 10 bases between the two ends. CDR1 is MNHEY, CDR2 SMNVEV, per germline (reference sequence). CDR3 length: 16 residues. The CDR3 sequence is CASSLLGSSYNSPLHF. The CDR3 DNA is TGTGCCAGCAGTTTGTTGGGCTCGTCCTATAATTCACCCCTCCACTTT.